This T cell receptor beta chain derives from a study of tumor-infiltrating lymphocytes in oesophageal squamous cell carcinoma. Per the germline V gene, CDR1 is SGHTA and CDR2 is FQGNSA. V lost 7 bases to trimming and J lost 0 bases; unmatched junction nucleotides: 7. The CDR3 is made up of 16 amino acids. TCRdb re-called the PCR reads through MiXCR, storing one row per CDR3 protein. The sample contains under 20,000 distinct CDR3 sequences, around 40% of which appear only once. This clonotype was picked up a small number of times. The sequence was collected from a male donor with esophageal squamous cell carcinoma. The chain carries TRBV7-2 and TRBJ2-3, with 10 bases matching TRBD2. The sequencing sample was made of blood. As DNA, the CDR3 is TGTGCCAGCACCAAACTAGCGGGACCTAGCACAGATACGCAGTATTTT. It yields the protein CASTKLAGPSTDTQYF.